This TCR beta chain was recovered during a study of cytomegalovirus exposure and HLA in healthy donors. The PCR employed 60 Vbeta primers together with 13 Jbeta primers. This table comes from immunoSEQ multiplex PCR, and its TCRdb copy is limited to in-frame clones, with some not included. The sample lists about 120,000 clones, less than 80% seen once, with 3% to 5% in the top ten. In germline, CDR1 is SGDLS, CDR2 YYNGEE. The V gene lost 0 bases and the J gene lost 6 bases, with 10 bases spanning the gap. The CDR3 extends over 13 amino acids. This clone was detected once. The V and J genes are TRBV9 and TRBJ2-7, with D unresolved. Material: PBMCs. The receptor's source is a man aged 35-49 years in good health and CMV-seropositive. CDR3 loop: CASSVDGRSEQYF. Written as DNA, the CDR3 is TGTGCCAGCAGCGTAGATGGTAGAAGCGAGCAGTACTTC.